This T cell receptor (beta chain) was obtained from a study of cytomegalovirus exposure and HLA in healthy donors. The PCR employed 60 Vbeta primers together with 13 Jbeta primers. TCRdb keeps only in-frame clones here, not all; method: immunoSEQ multiplex PCR. The sample consists of approximately 60,000 clones, roughly 80% of them appearing once. Study results and caveats: Roughly uniform depth of sequencing across donors was assumed in presence/absence analyses. What a later analysis showed was that several of the most significant clusters appeared linked to common viral pathogens. The records held CMV serostatus as the only immune exposure information.

Notes on this clone: Its target is unknown.

This receptor was identified in a man aged 35-49 years in good health and CMV-seronegative. What was sequenced was PBMCs.

The CDR3: CASSLSGGSLETQYF. DNA of the CDR3: TGTGCCAGCAGCCTCAGCGGGGGGAGTCTTGAGACCCAGTACTTC. This chain connects TRBV7-2 to TRBJ2-5, with 9 bases identical to TRBD2. Germline values: CDR1 SGHTA, CDR2 FQGNSA. V shed 5 bases, J shed 5 bases, and the junction held 9 bases outside the gene matches. The CDR3 spans 15 residues.